The TCR beta chain under discussion was sequenced for a study of blood T cell repertoires in COVID-19. The sample holds a few counts of this clone. Germline CDR1 reads GTSNPN; CDR2 reads SVGIG (reference sequence). The CDR3 contains 13 residues. V dropped 5 bases and J dropped 2; count of bases not matched to a gene: 6. Data came from immunoSEQ multiplex PCR; TCRdb stores just in-frame clones and leaves some out. The sample holds roughly 350,000 clones; about nine tenths are singletons and the top ten take nearly 6.5%. This clonotype was sampled from a woman aged 50 to 65 with COVID-19, enrolled during active disease. Specimen: peripheral blood. The chain joins TRBV30 to TRBJ2-7, with TRBD1 matching 7 bases. The CDR3 DNA sequence: TGTGCCTGGGGCTCCGGGACAGCCTACGAGCAGTACTTC. Protein product: CAWGSGTAYEQYF.